Detailed here is one T cell receptor (beta chain). Participants had their cohort set by participant-reported clinical history. Cohort 3 recovered donors had two negative PCRs, clearance, or symptom resolution. Deletions cut 1 base from V and 4 bases from J, with 5 bases between. The CDR3 covers 13 residues. The V gene's germline CDR1 is SGHRS and CDR2 YFSETQ. Authors' analysis steps: Amplification with reference gene primers provided the estimates of nucleated cell counts. Assay: immunoSEQ multiplex PCR; the TCRdb copy retains only in-frame clones and omits some. V and J calls and clone size are given by that table; D and trimming were obtained from the DNA. Of 300,000 to 350,000 clones in the sample, 87% were seen once. These data are taken from a study of blood T cell repertoires in COVID-19.

This clonotype was sampled from a woman in her twenties or thirties who had recovered from COVID-19. This chain links TRBV5-1 with TRBJ2-2; D is uncertain. The sequencing sample was made of PBMCs or T cells enriched from blood (not recorded which). The CDR3 nucleotides read TGCGCCAGCAGCTTGTTTAGCACCGGGGAGCTGTTTTTT. Amino acid sequence: CASSLFSTGELFF.